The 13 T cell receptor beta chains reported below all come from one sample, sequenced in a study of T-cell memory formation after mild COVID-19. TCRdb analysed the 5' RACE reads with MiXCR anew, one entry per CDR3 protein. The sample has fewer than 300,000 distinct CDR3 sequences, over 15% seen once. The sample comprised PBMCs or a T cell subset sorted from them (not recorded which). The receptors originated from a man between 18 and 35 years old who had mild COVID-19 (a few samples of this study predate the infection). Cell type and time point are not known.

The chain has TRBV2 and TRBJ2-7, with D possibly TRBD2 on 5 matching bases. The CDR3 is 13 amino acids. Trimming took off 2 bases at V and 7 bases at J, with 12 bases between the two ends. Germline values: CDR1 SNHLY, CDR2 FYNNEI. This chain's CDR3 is CASSENEGREQYF. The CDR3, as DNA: TGTGCCAGCAGTGAAAACGAGGGCCGGGAGCAGTACTTC. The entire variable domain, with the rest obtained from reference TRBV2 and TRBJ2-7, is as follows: EPEVTQTPSHQVTQMGQEVILRCVPISNHLYFYWYRQILGQKVEFLVSFYNNEISEKSEIFDDQFSVERPDGSNFTLKIRSTKLEDSAMYFCASSENEGREQYFGPGTRLTVT.

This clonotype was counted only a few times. CDR3 sequence: CASSLVAGFYNEQFF. CDR3 coding DNA: TGTGCCAGCAGCTTAGTTGCGGGGTTCTACAATGAGCAGTTCTTC. The chain employs TRBV7-2 and TRBJ2-1, with D perhaps matching TRBD2 (6 bases). Trimming removed 1 base from V and 3 bases from J, with 10 bases in between. Germline V gene lookup returns CDR1 SGHTA and CDR2 FQGNSA. CDR3 length: 15 amino acids.

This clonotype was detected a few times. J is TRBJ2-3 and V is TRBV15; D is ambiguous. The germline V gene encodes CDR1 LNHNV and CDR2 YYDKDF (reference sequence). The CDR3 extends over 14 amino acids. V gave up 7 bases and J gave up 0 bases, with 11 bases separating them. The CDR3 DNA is TGTGCCACCACCGACATGTTGAGCACAGATACGCAGTATTTT. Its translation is CATTDMLSTDTQYF.

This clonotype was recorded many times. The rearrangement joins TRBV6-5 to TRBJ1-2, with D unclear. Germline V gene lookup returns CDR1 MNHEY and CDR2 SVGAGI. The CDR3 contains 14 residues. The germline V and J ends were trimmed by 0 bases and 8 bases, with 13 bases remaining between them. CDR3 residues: CASSYSGLTGGYTF. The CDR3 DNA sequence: TGTGCCAGCAGTTACTCCGGCTTAACTGGGGGCTACACCTTC.

CDR3 DNA: TGTGCCATCAGTGCAGGGGGACGGGAAAAACTGTTTTTT. Residues: CAISAGGREKLFF. The V and J genes are TRBV10-3 and TRBJ1-4; 7 bases align to TRBD1. The CDR3 consists of 13 residues. Germline values: CDR1 ENHRY, CDR2 SYGVKD. The V segment lost 4 bases and the J segment 8 bases; nucleotides outside the gene matches: 4.

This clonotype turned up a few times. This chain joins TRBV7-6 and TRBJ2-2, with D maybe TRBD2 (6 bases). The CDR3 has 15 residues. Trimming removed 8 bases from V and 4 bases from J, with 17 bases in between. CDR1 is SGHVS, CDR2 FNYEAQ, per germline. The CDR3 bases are TGTGCCAGCGGGTCGGGGGTCGGGGGCACCGGGGAGCTGTTTTTT. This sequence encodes CASGSGVGGTGELFF.

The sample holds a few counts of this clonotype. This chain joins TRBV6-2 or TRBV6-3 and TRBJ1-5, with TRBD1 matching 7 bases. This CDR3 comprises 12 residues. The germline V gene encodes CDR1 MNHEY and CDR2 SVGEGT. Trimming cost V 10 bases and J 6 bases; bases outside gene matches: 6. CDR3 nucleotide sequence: TGTGCCACCAGACAGGGCGGTCAGCCCCAGCATTTT. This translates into CATRQGGQPQHF.

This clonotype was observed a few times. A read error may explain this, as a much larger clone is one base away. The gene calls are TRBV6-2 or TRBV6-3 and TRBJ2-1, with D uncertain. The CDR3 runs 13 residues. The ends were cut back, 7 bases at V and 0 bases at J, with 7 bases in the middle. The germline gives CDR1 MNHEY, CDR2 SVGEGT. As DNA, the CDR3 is TGTGCCAGCACCCTCAGCTCCTACAATGAGCAGTTCTTC. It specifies CASTLSSYNEQFF.

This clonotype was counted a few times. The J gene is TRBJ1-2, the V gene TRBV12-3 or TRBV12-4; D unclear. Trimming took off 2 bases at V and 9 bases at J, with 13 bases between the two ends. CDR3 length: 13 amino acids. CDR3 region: CASSLWSGFSYTF. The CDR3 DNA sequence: TGTGCCAGCAGTTTATGGTCCGGATTTAGCTACACCTTC.

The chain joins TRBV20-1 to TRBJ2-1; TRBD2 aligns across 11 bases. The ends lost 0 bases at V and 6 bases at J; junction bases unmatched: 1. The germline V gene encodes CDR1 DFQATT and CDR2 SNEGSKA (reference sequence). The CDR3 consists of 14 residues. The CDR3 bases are TGCAGTGCTAGAGAACTAGCGGGGGTCAATGAGCAGTTCTTC. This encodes CSARELAGVNEQFF.

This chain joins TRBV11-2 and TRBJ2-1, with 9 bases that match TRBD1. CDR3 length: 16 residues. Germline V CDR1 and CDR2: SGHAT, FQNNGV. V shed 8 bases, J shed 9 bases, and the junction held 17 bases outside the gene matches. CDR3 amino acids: CASALPGQGLQGEQFF. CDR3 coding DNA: TGTGCCAGCGCGTTACCGGGACAGGGCCTCCAGGGTGAGCAGTTCTTC.

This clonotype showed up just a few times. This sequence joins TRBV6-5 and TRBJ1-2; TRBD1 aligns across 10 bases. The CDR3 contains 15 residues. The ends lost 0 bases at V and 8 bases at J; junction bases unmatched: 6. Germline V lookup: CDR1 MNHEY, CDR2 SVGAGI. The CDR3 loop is CASSYSWDRGRGYTF. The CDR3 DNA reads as TGTGCCAGCAGTTACTCTTGGGACAGGGGAAGAGGCTACACCTTC.

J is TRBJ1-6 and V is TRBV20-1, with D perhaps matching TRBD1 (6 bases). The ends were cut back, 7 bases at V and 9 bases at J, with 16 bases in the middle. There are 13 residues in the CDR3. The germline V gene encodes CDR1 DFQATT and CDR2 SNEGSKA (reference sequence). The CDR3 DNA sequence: TGCAGTGGGGCGGGGGCTAATACTTCACCCCTCCACTTT. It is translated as CSGAGANTSPLHF.